This TCR beta chain was sequenced for a study of blood T cell repertoires in COVID-19. CDR3 length: 15 amino acids. The V gene's germline CDR1 is MNHEY and CDR2 SVGAGI. V dropped 6 bases and J dropped 5; count of bases not matched to a gene: 7. Source study methods: By means of reference gene primer amplification, nucleated cell counts were estimated. Profiling relied on immunoSEQ multiplex PCR, and the TCRdb table lists in-frame clones only, not all of them. The DNA gave D and trimming, while V, J and clone size come from that table. The sample includes 400,000 to 550,000 clones, 70% to 90% of them seen just once.

The chain couples TRBV6-5 to TRBJ2-7, with 13 bases aligning to TRBD2. Sequences were obtained from PBMCs or T cells enriched from blood (not recorded which). This TCR was recovered from a woman younger than 30 with acute COVID-19. CDR3 DNA sequence: TGTGCCAGCAGCCGGACTAGCGGGAGTATCAACGAGCAGTACTTC. Encoded protein: CASSRTSGSINEQYF.